The 28 T cell receptor beta chains below all came from one sample that was sequenced in a study of T cell responses to AZD1222 COVID-19 vaccine. The table came from immunoSEQ multiplex PCR; TCRdb's copy has only in-frame clones and leaves some out. The sample records over 75,000 clones, approximately 88% being singletons. The specimen comprised peripheral blood, sampled on day 0 of AZD1222 vaccination. The source of these receptors is an adult in good health.

This clone was seen a few times. The chain uses TRBV5-1 and TRBJ1-2; a weak D match, TRBD1 (5 bases). Trimming took 0 bases from V and 4 from J, leaving 10 bases between them. Germline V lookup: CDR1 SGHRS, CDR2 YFSETQ. The CDR3 is 14 amino acids. The DNA for the CDR3 is TGCGCCAGCAGCTTGGCAGGGAATACCTATGGCTACACCTTC. This codes for CASSLAGNTYGYTF.

This chain links TRBV5-6 with TRBJ2-2; D is ambiguous. CDR3 size: 14 residues. Trimming took off 0 bases at V and 7 bases at J, with 10 bases between the two ends. The germline CDR1 and CDR2 sequences are SGHDT and YYEEEE. CDR3 bases: TGTGCCAGCAGCTTGGCCGGTTTTATCGGGGAGCTGTTTTTT. It is translated as CASSLAGFIGELFF.

CDR3 protein: CASKKNSGNTIYF. The CDR3 DNA sequence: TGCGCCAGCAAGAAGAACTCTGGAAACACCATATATTTT. V usage is TRBV10-2 and J usage is TRBJ1-3, with no clear D. CDR1 is WSHSY and CDR2 is SAAADI in the germline V gene. This CDR3 has 13 amino acids. Trimming took 7 bases from V and 0 from J, leaving 7 bases between them.

This chain links TRBV5-8 with TRBJ2-1, with TRBD2 matching 7 bases. Germline CDR1 reads SGHTS; CDR2 reads YDEGEE. The CDR3 is 12 amino acids. Trimming took 0 bases from V and 9 from J; bases not matched to a gene: 0. CDR3 DNA: TGTGCCAGCAGCTTGGGGGGGGGTGAGCAGTTCTTC. It encodes CASSLGGGEQFF.

J is TRBJ1-3 and V is TRBV5-1; D gene uncertain. Trimming pared 2 bases from V and 0 bases from J, leaving 9 bases between. This CDR3 contains 15 residues. Germline values: CDR1 SGHRS, CDR2 YFSETQ. For the CDR3, the DNA is TGCGCCAGCAGCTTTACTTGGGGCTCTGGAAACACCATATATTTT. Amino acids: CASSFTWGSGNTIYF.

This clone is medium-sized (0.01 to 0.1%) in the sample. The chain recombines TRBV5-4 with TRBJ1-3; TRBD1 agrees at 7 bases. The CDR3 has 14 residues. Trimming took 5 bases from V and 5 from J; bases not matched to a gene: 7. CDR1 and CDR2 from the germline V gene are SGHNT and YYREEE (reference sequence). CDR3 nucleotide sequence: TGTGCCAGCAGTCAAGACAGGGATCGAAACACCATATATTTT. Residues: CASSQDRDRNTIYF.

This chain links TRBV12-5 with TRBJ1-5; no reliable D call. The V gene's germline CDR1 is LGHNT and CDR2 FRNRAP. This CDR3 region has 19 residues. Trimming cost V 1 base and J 0 bases, with 19 bases left between them. The CDR3 nucleotides are TGTGCTAGTGGTTTGGCCCTCGGGGAACAGCCCTATAGCAATCAGCCCCAGCATTTT. It encodes CASGLALGEQPYSNQPQHF.

The chain recombines TRBV5-1 with TRBJ2-1; perhaps D is TRBD1 or TRBD2 (5 bases each). Germline lookup yields CDR1 SGHRS and CDR2 YFSETQ. V lost 0 bases, J lost 3 bases, and 31 bases lay in between. This CDR3 is 22 amino acids long. DNA for the CDR3: TGCGCCAGCAGCTTGGGGGTCCGGGACGGGAACTTGTTCCGGTACGGCTACAATGAGCAGTTCTTC. This translates into CASSLGVRDGNLFRYGYNEQFF.

This rearrangement joins TRBV7-9 to TRBJ2-1, with 13 bases identical to TRBD2. The CDR3 extends over 17 amino acids. In germline, CDR1 is SEHNR, CDR2 FQNEAQ (reference sequence). V lost 5 bases, J lost 7 bases, and 11 bases stayed unmatched. CDR3 residues: CASSRGLAGVSGNEQFF. In DNA, the CDR3 is TGTGCCAGCAGCCGTGGACTAGCGGGAGTGTCAGGGAATGAGCAGTTCTTC. Based on the CDR3 plus reference TRBV7-9 and TRBJ2-1, the full variable domain is DTGVSQNPRHKITKRGQNVTFRCDPISEHNRLYWYRQTLGQGPEFLTYFQNEAQLEKSRLLSDRFSAERPKGSFSTLEIQRTEQGDSAMYLCASSRGLAGVSGNEQFFGPGTRLTVL.

The chain links TRBV6-4 to TRBJ1-4, with 10 bases that match TRBD1. Germline values: CDR1 MRHNA, CDR2 SNTAGT. The CDR3 covers 14 residues. V lost 6 bases to trimming and J lost 10 bases; unmatched junction nucleotides: 8. The CDR3 spells CASSPTGGEGKLFF. Written as DNA, the CDR3 is TGTGCCAGCAGCCCGACAGGGGGCGAGGGAAAACTGTTTTTT.

The chain combines TRBV12-5 with TRBJ2-1; the D gene is possibly TRBD2 (6 bases). The CDR3 extends over 16 amino acids. CDR1 LGHNT and CDR2 FRNRAP come from the germline V gene. Between the trimmed V and J ends, which lost 2 bases and 0 bases, there was a span of 11 bases. This CDR3 reads CASGLRGRSSYNEQFF. In DNA form, the CDR3 reads TGTGCTAGTGGTTTGAGAGGGAGGAGCTCCTACAATGAGCAGTTCTTC. The variable domain in full, with the rest retrieved from reference TRBV12-5 and TRBJ2-1, is DARVTQTPRHKVTEMGQEVTMRCQPILGHNTVFWYRQTMMQGLELLAYFRNRAPLDDSGMPKDRFSAEMPDATLATLKIQPSEPRDSAVYFCASGLRGRSSYNEQFFGPGTRLTVL.

The rearrangement links TRBV25-1 to TRBJ1-2, with 8 bases lining up with TRBD1. CDR3 size: 16 residues. Unmatched junction bases numbered 9, after V lost 5 bases and J lost 1 base. In germline, CDR1 is MGHDK, CDR2 SYGVNS. The CDR3 bases are TGTGCCAGCAGTCCCACCCAGGGGGCGGGTAACTATGGCTACACCTTC. Translating gives CASSPTQGAGNYGYTF.

The chain employs TRBV5-6 and TRBJ1-2, with 11 bases matching TRBD1. The CDR3 spans 14 residues. The germline CDR1 and CDR2 sequences are SGHDT and YYEEEE. Trimming cost V 3 bases and J 5 bases; bases outside gene matches: 3. The CDR3, as DNA: TGTGCCAGCAGCTGGACAGGGGGCGGGTATGGCTACACCTTC. Translated, it gives CASSWTGGGYGYTF.

This rearrangement joins TRBV6-5 to TRBJ1-1; 9 nucleotides agree with TRBD1. V gave up 5 bases and J gave up 5 bases; unmatched junction bases: 6. Germline CDR1 and CDR2: MNHEY and SVGAGI. CDR3 length: 14 residues. The CDR3 spells CASSPGQGWTEAFF. The CDR3 DNA follows: TGTGCCAGCAGTCCGGGACAGGGCTGGACTGAAGCTTTCTTT.

The chain employs TRBV12-3 or TRBV12-4 and TRBJ1-1; D ambiguous. Trimming stripped 6 bases from V and 1 base from J, with 9 bases between. This CDR3 region has 13 residues. The CDR3, as DNA: TGTGCCAGCAGCCCCGACAAGAACACTGAAGCTTTCTTT. Translation gives CASSPDKNTEAFF.

The V and J genes are TRBV2 and TRBJ2-5; 8 bases align to TRBD1. After removal of 5 bases from V and 5 bases from J, the junction contained 7 bases not matched to a gene. The CDR3 sequence is 14 residues long. CDR1 is SNHLY, CDR2 FYNNEI, per germline. Written as DNA, the CDR3 is TGTGCCAGCAGTCCTCAGGGGGCCGGGGAGACCCAGTACTTC. Amino acid sequence: CASSPQGAGETQYF.

A few counts support this clone. J is TRBJ1-1 and V is TRBV19; the match to TRBD1 covers 8 bases. The CDR3 totals 14 residues. Per the germline V gene, CDR1 is LNHDA and CDR2 is SQIVND (reference sequence). V shed 5 bases, J shed 4 bases, and the junction held 6 bases outside the gene matches. The CDR3 reads CASSLQGVGTEAFF. The DNA for the CDR3 is TGTGCCAGTAGTCTACAGGGGGTCGGCACTGAAGCTTTCTTT. The full variable domain, in which reference TRBV19 and TRBJ1-1 provide the parts outside the CDR3, is DGGITQSPKYLFRKEGQNVTLSCEQNLNHDAMYWYRQDPGQGLRLIYYSQIVNDFQKGDIAEGYSVSREKKESFPLTVTSAQKNPTAFYLCASSLQGVGTEAFFGQGTRLTVV.

In the case of this clone: Different DNA sequences within this sample yield the same CDR3. This chain links TRBV18 with TRBJ2-3; unclear D gene. The CDR3 is 12 amino acids. V was clipped by 2 bases and J by 3 bases, with 3 bases between them. The germline V gene encodes CDR1 KGHSH and CDR2 LQKENI. The CDR3 sequence is CASSPDTDTQYF. Written as DNA, the CDR3 is TGTGCCAGCTCACCAGATACAGATACGCAGTATTTT.

This rearrangement joins TRBV7-2 to TRBJ2-3; D is unresolved. Deletions cut 3 bases from V and 0 bases from J, with 7 bases between. Germline lookup yields CDR1 SGHTA and CDR2 FQGNSA. The CDR3 totals 14 residues. The CDR3: CASSFRDSTDTQYF. The CDR3 DNA reads TGTGCCAGCAGCTTTAGAGACAGCACAGATACGCAGTATTTT.

This clone was detected only once. This chain connects TRBV5-5 to TRBJ1-2, with 8 bases that match TRBD1. Trimming cost V 3 bases and J 2 bases; bases outside gene matches: 3. This CDR3 region has 14 residues. Germline CDR1 is SGHKS and CDR2 is YYEKEE (reference sequence). The CDR3 loop is CASSSGQANYGYTF. In DNA form, the CDR3 reads TGTGCCAGCAGCTCGGGACAGGCGAACTATGGCTACACCTTC.

The gene calls are TRBV29-1 and TRBJ1-2; TRBD1 matches at 7 bases. J lost 6 bases, V lost 4 bases, and 5 bases had no gene match. CDR1 and CDR2 from the germline V gene are SQVTM and ANQGSEA. This CDR3 is built from 12 residues. The CDR3 is CSVARQGDGYTF. For the CDR3, the DNA is TGCAGCGTTGCCCGACAGGGTGATGGCTACACCTTC.

This chain links TRBV5-1 with TRBJ2-3; TRBD2 aligns across 8 bases. Germline V gene lookup returns CDR1 SGHRS and CDR2 YFSETQ. This CDR3 has 15 amino acids. V lost 4 bases to trimming and J lost 2 bases; unmatched junction nucleotides: 6. The CDR3 here is CASSHLLAVTDTQYF. The CDR3 DNA reads TGCGCCAGCAGCCACTTACTAGCGGTCACAGATACGCAGTATTTT.

The chain uses TRBV29-1 and TRBJ2-1; 7 bases align to TRBD2. CDR1 and CDR2 from the germline V gene are SQVTM and ANQGSEA. Trimming cost V 7 bases and J 6 bases; bases outside gene matches: 9. The CDR3 covers 13 residues. As DNA, the CDR3 is TGCAGCGGCCGACTAGCATTAGCCAATGAGCAGTTCTTC. Translation gives CSGRLALANEQFF.

This chain links TRBV2 with TRBJ1-4; D is unclear. V was cut by 2 bases and J by 6 bases, with 4 bases left in between. Germline lookup yields CDR1 SNHLY and CDR2 FYNNEI. CDR3 size: 12 residues. The CDR3 spells CASSELDEKLFF. Written as DNA, the CDR3 is TGTGCCAGCAGTGAATTGGATGAAAAACTGTTTTTT.

The chain combines TRBV12-5 with TRBJ2-1; 11 bases line up with TRBD2. Germline V gives CDR1 LGHNT, CDR2 FRNRAP. CDR3 length: 17 residues. V shed 3 bases and J 0 bases; nucleotides not matched to a gene: 4. Here the CDR3 reads CASGLGTSGISYNEQFF. DNA of the CDR3: TGTGCTAGTGGTTTAGGGACTAGCGGAATCTCCTACAATGAGCAGTTCTTC. Full variable domain (rest looked up from reference TRBV12-5 and TRBJ2-1): DARVTQTPRHKVTEMGQEVTMRCQPILGHNTVFWYRQTMMQGLELLAYFRNRAPLDDSGMPKDRFSAEMPDATLATLKIQPSEPRDSAVYFCASGLGTSGISYNEQFFGPGTRLTVL.

The chain couples TRBV30 to TRBJ1-3; weak D call: TRBD1 (5 bases). CDR3 length equals 17 residues. CDR1 GTSNPN and CDR2 SVGIG come from the germline V gene (reference sequence). Between the trimmed V and J ends, which lost 5 bases and 7 bases, there was a span of 27 bases. CDR3 in amino acids: CAWGNKRGTFTGNTIYF. As DNA, the CDR3 is TGTGCCTGGGGTAATAAACGCGGGACCTTCACCGGGAACACCATATATTTT.

The chain has TRBV29-1 and TRBJ1-2; 7 bases align to TRBD1. CDR1 SQVTM and CDR2 ANQGSEA come from the germline V gene. V shed 0 bases, J shed 4 bases, and the junction held 5 bases outside the gene matches. This CDR3 contains 14 residues. The CDR3 DNA sequence: TGCAGCGTTGAAGATGGGAACAGGGGCTATGGCTACACCTTC. This codes for CSVEDGNRGYGYTF.

This clone was seen a few times. This chain links TRBV7-3 with TRBJ1-2, with D perhaps TRBD1 (5 bases). This CDR3 contains 13 residues. The germline V gene encodes CDR1 SGHTA and CDR2 FQGTGA. Between the trimmed V and J ends, which lost 5 bases and 3 bases, there was a span of 10 bases. CDR3 sequence: CASSVSGHYGYTF. Written as DNA, the CDR3 is TGTGCCAGCAGCGTCTCGGGGCACTATGGCTACACCTTC.